The 31 T cell receptor beta chains below come from one sample, sequenced in a study of blood T cells in healthy people across ages (dated by TCRdb to between 2014 and 2017). The protocol used for the library was 5' RACE. The listed sequencing device is Illumina HiSeq 2500. A second PCR of about 6 to 11 cycles was performed with a sample-barcoded 5' primer and a J-beta primer mix. Using fastp at Q25 and MiXCR, TCRdb reprocessed the public reads and kept productive beta chains. For every CDR3 protein sequence, its rows merge into one entry that carries the most common genes and DNA. The sample table holds 550,000 to 700,000 distinct CDR3 sequences, of which 27% were seen once. Of the sample, less than 20% is held by the ten largest clones. Sequenced input: blood. The receptors here all came from an older woman in good health.

The rearrangement joins TRBV12-3 or TRBV12-4 to TRBJ2-2; 9 nucleotides agree with TRBD1. With V trimmed by 8 bases and J by 0 bases, 4 bases remained unmatched. There are 15 residues in the CDR3. The CDR3 loop is CASRDRASNTGELFF. In DNA form, the CDR3 reads TGTGCCAGCCGGGACAGGGCTTCGAACACCGGGGAGCTGTTTTTT.

This clonotype was seen a handful of times. The rearrangement uses TRBV5-1 and TRBJ2-5; unclear D gene. Germline V gives CDR1 SGHRS, CDR2 YFSETQ. The CDR3 is 13 amino acids. Between the trimmed V and J ends, which lost 0 bases and 5 bases, there was a span of 8 bases. CDR3 in DNA: TGCGCCAGCAGCTTGGGTCGGTTGGAGACCCAGTACTTC. Translating gives CASSLGRLETQYF.

This clonotype came up many times. The J gene is TRBJ2-7, the V gene TRBV29-1, with D uncertain. Deletions cut 4 bases from V and 3 bases from J, with 7 bases between. This CDR3 is 11 amino acids long. Germline-derived CDR1 and CDR2 are SQVTM and ANQGSEA. The CDR3 loop is CSVATVYEQYF. Written as DNA, the CDR3 is TGCAGCGTTGCCACAGTCTACGAGCAGTACTTC.

The chain recombines TRBV7-9 with TRBJ2-2, with D hard to call. V lost 1 base and J lost 2, with 11 bases in between. The CDR3 spans 16 residues. The germline V gene encodes CDR1 SEHNR and CDR2 FQNEAQ (reference sequence). CDR3 region: CASSLVVGFNTGELFF. The CDR3 DNA is TGTGCCAGCAGCTTAGTGGTTGGATTTAACACCGGGGAGCTGTTTTTT. Full variable domain (outside the CDR3, taken from reference TRBV7-9 and TRBJ2-2): DTGVSQNPRHKITKRGQNVTFRCDPISEHNRLYWYRQTLGQGPEFLTYFQNEAQLEKSRLLSDRFSAERPKGSFSTLEIQRTEQGDSAMYLCASSLVVGFNTGELFFGEGSRLTVL.

The chain joins TRBV18 to TRBJ1-1, with D unclear. Trimming pared 9 bases from V and 1 base from J, leaving 12 bases between. The CDR3 contains 13 residues. Per germline, CDR1 KGHSH and CDR2 LQKENI. This chain's CDR3 is CASIRGTNTEAFF. The DNA of the CDR3 is TGTGCCAGTATTCGAGGTACGAACACTGAAGCTTTCTTT.

The chain combines TRBV19 with TRBJ2-1; the D gene is possibly TRBD2 (6 bases). The CDR3 covers 18 residues. The V gene's germline CDR1 is LNHDA and CDR2 SQIVND (reference sequence). With 0 bases removed from V and 2 bases from J, the gap between germline ends came to 17 bases. The CDR3 sequence is CASSIEGAMDYAYNEQFF. CDR3 DNA: TGTGCCAGTAGTATAGAAGGAGCGATGGACTACGCCTACAATGAGCAGTTCTTC. Full variable domain (rest looked up from reference TRBV19 and TRBJ2-1): DGGITQSPKYLFRKEGQNVTLSCEQNLNHDAMYWYRQDPGQGLRLIYYSQIVNDFQKGDIAEGYSVSREKKESFPLTVTSAQKNPTAFYLCASSIEGAMDYAYNEQFFGPGTRLTVL.

This clonotype was observed a handful of times. An end of the junction differs from the germline gene, which may be a read error. The gene calls are TRBV30 and TRBJ1-3; a weak D match, TRBD1 (5 bases). Germline V gene data show CDR1 as GTSNPN and CDR2 as SVGIG (reference sequence). CDR3 length: 13 residues. The CDR3 nucleotides are TGTGCCTGGAGTGAGGGGACTGGAAACACTATATATTTT. Translating gives CAWSEGTGNTIYF.

The J gene is TRBJ2-1, the V gene TRBV7-2, with TRBD2 matching over 8 bases. The better agreement between TRBJ2-7 and the DNA end casts doubt on the J call. CDR1 SGHTA and CDR2 FQGNSA come from the germline V gene. The CDR3 sequence is 15 residues long. The CDR3 DNA reads as TGTGCCAGCAGCTTAGCGTTTAGCGGGGTCTACGAGCAGTACTTC. Protein sequence: CASSLAFSGVYEQYF.

The chain combines TRBV7-2 with TRBJ2-3; weak D call: TRBD2 (5 bases). The CDR3 covers 15 residues. Germline CDR1 reads SGHTA; CDR2 reads FQGNSA. The V gene lost 3 bases and the J gene lost 0 bases, with 10 bases spanning the gap. CDR3 nucleotides: TGTGCCAGCAGCTTTGGCGGGCCTAGCACAGATACGCAGTATTTT. Its protein is CASSFGGPSTDTQYF.

The rearrangement links TRBV19 to TRBJ2-5, with D possibly matching TRBD2 (7 bases). Germline loops: CDR1 LNHDA, CDR2 SQIVND (reference sequence). Trimming pared 1 base from V and 5 bases from J, leaving 14 bases between. There are 15 residues in the CDR3. The CDR3 protein is CASSIGRGGLETQYF. CDR3 DNA sequence: TGTGCCAGTAGTATAGGACGCGGGGGCCTGGAGACCCAGTACTTC.

V gene TRBV27 combines with J gene TRBJ1-5; D is uncertain. The V end lost 5 bases, the J end lost 0 bases, and 8 bases lay between the germline ends. CDR1 and CDR2 (germline): MNHEY, SMNVEV (reference sequence). The CDR3 is 14 residues long. CDR3 nucleotide sequence: TGTGCCAGCAGTATCACAAGTAGCAATCAGCCCCAGCATTTT. Translation: CASSITSSNQPQHF.

This clonotype was counted only a few times. This chain connects TRBV5-1 to TRBJ2-6; 12 bases agree with TRBD1. This CDR3 is 18 amino acids long. V was clipped by 7 bases and J by 0 bases; unmatched bases: 8. Germline CDR1 and CDR2: SGHRS and YFSETQ. The CDR3 region has the DNA TGCGCCAGCGGCACCGGGACAGGGGGCTTCTCTGGGGCCAACGTCCTGACTTTC. Translation: CASGTGTGGFSGANVLTF.

The V and J genes are TRBV3-1 and TRBJ2-6; D is ambiguous. CDR3 length: 15 amino acids. CDR1 and CDR2 from the germline V gene are LGHDT and YNNKEL (reference sequence). Trimming shortened V by 2 bases and J by 1 base, and 6 bases separated the two germline ends. The CDR3 sequence is CASSQKGSGANVLTF. CDR3 nucleotides: TGTGCCAGCAGCCAAAAGGGATCTGGGGCCAACGTCCTGACTTTC. Looking up the rest from reference TRBV3-1 and TRBJ2-6 gives the full variable domain: DTAVSQTPKYLVTQMGNDKSIKCEQNLGHDTMYWYKQDSKKFLKIMFSYNNKELIINETVPNRFSPKSPDKAHLNLHINSLELGDSAVYFCASSQKGSGANVLTFGAGSRLTVL.

V gene TRBV25-1 combines with J gene TRBJ2-5; TRBD1 might be the D (6 bases). CDR3 size: 15 residues. From germline, CDR1 is MGHDK and CDR2 SYGVNS. V lost 4 bases, J lost 2 bases, and 14 bases lay in between. The DNA of the CDR3 is TGTGCCAGCAGTGTGGGGACAAAGATTCAAGAGACCCAGTACTTC. Its translation: CASSVGTKIQETQYF. Full variable domain (missing parts from reference TRBV25-1 and TRBJ2-5): EADIYQTPRYLVIGTGKKITLECSQTMGHDKMYWYQQDPGMELHLIHYSYGVNSTEKGDLSSESTVSRIRTEHFPLTLESARPSHTSQYLCASSVGTKIQETQYFGPGTRLLVL.

The chain employs TRBV29-1 and TRBJ1-1, with a tentative D call TRBD1 (6 bases). V shed 5 bases and J shed 1 base, with 8 bases lying between them. The CDR3 runs 12 residues. Germline CDR1 is SQVTM and CDR2 is ANQGSEA. The CDR3 loop reads CSVSTGNTEAFF. The CDR3 region has the DNA TGCAGCGTTTCGACAGGGAACACTGAAGCTTTCTTT.

V is TRBV5-1 and J is TRBJ2-3, with D unclear. The CDR3 runs to 16 residues. Germline CDR1 is SGHRS and CDR2 is YFSETQ. V dropped 4 bases and J dropped 0 bases, with 15 bases sitting between them. The CDR3 DNA reads TGCGCCAGCAGCCCCCCGATCCCGACAAGCACAGATACGCAGTATTTT. Translated: CASSPPIPTSTDTQYF.

V and J are TRBV6-5 and TRBJ2-5; D gene ambiguous. Near its end, the DNA agrees better with TRBJ2-7, so the J call may be wrong. This CDR3 has 14 amino acids. Germline lookup yields CDR1 MNHEY and CDR2 SVGAGI. The CDR3 here is CASSSPRVGYEQYF. DNA for the CDR3: TGTGCCAGCAGTTCCCCTAGGGTTGGCTACGAGCAGTACTTC.

This clonotype was counted ten times or more. The V and J genes are TRBV7-2 and TRBJ2-1; maybe TRBD2 (5 bases). Trimming stripped 8 bases from V and 4 bases from J, with 12 bases between. The CDR3 runs 13 residues. Germline V gene lookup returns CDR1 SGHTA and CDR2 FQGNSA. The CDR3 spells CASSPGSYNEQFF. The CDR3 nucleotides read TGTGCCAGCTCCCCGGGAAGTTACAATGAGCAGTTCTTC.

V usage is TRBV4-2 and J usage is TRBJ1-3; a weak D match, TRBD1 (6 bases). This CDR3 comprises 17 residues. Trimming left V 4 bases short and J 3 bases short, with 19 bases between. Germline loops: CDR1 LGHNA, CDR2 YNFKEQ. CDR3 loop: CASSPSVARGVGNTIYF. The CDR3 DNA sequence: TGTGCCAGCAGCCCGAGCGTCGCCAGGGGAGTTGGAAACACCATATATTTT.

This clonotype was counted at least ten times. The chain couples TRBV11-2 to TRBJ2-3; weak D call: TRBD2 (5 bases). Deletions cut 11 bases from V and 0 bases from J, with 15 bases between. Looked up from germline, CDR1 is SGHAT and CDR2 is FQNNGV. The CDR3 contains 14 residues. This CDR3 is CASRLGLSTDTQYF. The DNA of the CDR3 is TGTGCCTCCCGCCTAGGACTCAGCACAGATACGCAGTATTTT.

This clonotype was picked up a small number of times. The rearrangement joins TRBV6-5 to TRBJ2-4, with TRBD1 matching over 10 bases. The CDR3 consists of 18 residues. Trimming cost V 2 bases and J 0 bases; bases outside gene matches: 7. Germline V gene sequence: CDR1 MNHEY, CDR2 SVGAGI. CDR3 sequence reads: CASSYPQDRGRAKNIQYF. DNA of the CDR3: TGTGCCAGCAGTTACCCCCAGGACAGGGGGAGAGCCAAAAACATTCAGTACTTC.

This clonotype was counted a few times. This rearrangement joins TRBV20-1 to TRBJ1-1, with D possibly matching TRBD1 (5 bases). There are 15 residues in the CDR3. The V end was cut by 1 base, the J end by 4 bases, with 16 bases between. The germline V gene encodes CDR1 DFQATT and CDR2 SNEGSKA (reference sequence). CDR3 sequence reads: CSARGSGREATEAFF. The CDR3 coding sequence is TGCAGTGCTAGAGGATCAGGCAGGGAGGCCACTGAAGCTTTCTTT.

This clonotype occurred a few times. The genes are TRBV12-5 and TRBJ2-2, with a tentative D call TRBD2 (6 bases). Germline V CDR1 and CDR2: LGHNT, FRNRAP. The length of the CDR3 is 14 residues. Trimming left V 5 bases short and J 4 bases short, with 11 bases between. CDR3 residues: CASGPGTPTGELFF. The CDR3 bases are TGTGCTAGTGGTCCCGGGACTCCCACCGGGGAGCTGTTTTTT.

Concerning this clonotype itself: Germline and junction disagree at one end, which may indicate a read error. The chain couples TRBV7-2 to TRBJ1-1; D not resolved. CDR3 size: 14 residues. CDR1 is SGHTA and CDR2 is FQGNSA in the germline V gene. In DNA form, the CDR3 reads TGTGTCAGCACCACCCCGGGTGGGTACACTGAAGCTTTCTTT. Translated: CVSTTPGGYTEAFF.

At least ten counts were recorded for this clonotype. This sequence joins TRBV20-1 and TRBJ2-1; 11 bases agree with TRBD2. The V segment lost 3 bases and the J segment 7 bases; nucleotides outside the gene matches: 5. This CDR3 region has 14 residues. Germline V gene sequence: CDR1 DFQATT, CDR2 SNEGSKA (reference sequence). CDR3 nucleotide sequence: TGCAGTGCTAGTAGCGGGGGGGCCGCGAATGAGCAGTTCTTC. Its protein is CSASSGGAANEQFF.

This clonotype was observed a few times. The J gene is TRBJ1-3, the V gene TRBV20-1; 10 bases fit TRBD1. Per the germline V gene, CDR1 is DFQATT and CDR2 is SNEGSKA (reference sequence). The CDR3 has 17 residues. V gave up 6 bases and J gave up 2 bases; unmatched junction bases: 13. CDR3 sequence reads: CSATPDRGRPTGNTIYF. CDR3 DNA: TGCAGTGCCACCCCAGACAGGGGGCGGCCGACTGGAAACACCATATATTTT.

This clonotype was detected only a few times. The gene calls are TRBV20-1 and TRBJ2-3; the match to TRBD2 covers 14 bases. Germline trimming cut 3 bases from V and 6 bases from J; bases unmatched to any gene: 11. Germline CDR1 and CDR2: DFQATT and SNEGSKA (reference sequence). This CDR3 spans 17 amino acids. Written as DNA, the CDR3 is TGCAGTGCTAGCGGAACCGGGACTAGCGGGGGACGGGATACGCAGTATTTT. Translated: CSASGTGTSGGRDTQYF.

This clonotype was observed a few times. The chain combines TRBV20-1 with TRBJ1-3, with unresolved D. Germline values: CDR1 DFQATT, CDR2 SNEGSKA (reference sequence). The CDR3 totals 13 residues. Between the trimmed V and J ends, which lost 5 bases and 0 bases, there was a span of 8 bases. The DNA for the CDR3 is TGCAGTGCTCGACCTTCCTCTGGAAACACCATATATTTT. It translates to CSARPSSGNTIYF.

The V call is TRBV3-1, the J call TRBJ2-3; 10 nucleotides align to TRBD2. Germline CDR1 and CDR2: LGHDT and YNNKEL (reference sequence). The CDR3 totals 15 residues. Unmatched junction bases numbered 5, after V lost 4 bases and J lost 4 bases. The CDR3 DNA follows: TGTGCCAGCAGCCCGAGCGGGGGGGCGTCAGATACGCAGTATTTT. Translating it yields CASSPSGGASDTQYF.

This clonotype has a handful of counts. V is TRBV6-1 and J is TRBJ2-7; D not resolved. V lost 6 bases and J 5 bases, leaving 11 bases between the germline ends. This CDR3 spans 12 amino acids. Germline V gene sequence: CDR1 MNHNS, CDR2 SASEGT. DNA for the CDR3: TGTGCCAGCAGCCCATCTCGGGACGAGCAGTACTTC. Encoded protein: CASSPSRDEQYF.

The sample holds a few counts of this clonotype. This chain uses TRBV28 with TRBJ2-1, with 9 positions matching TRBD1. The CDR3 sequence is 13 residues long. Trimming at V came to 7 bases and at J to 10 bases, leaving 8 bases not matched to a gene. Germline assignment: CDR1 MDHEN and CDR2 SYDVKM. The CDR3 region is CASKGQGYREQFF. The DNA for the CDR3 is TGTGCCAGCAAAGGACAGGGGTATCGGGAGCAGTTCTTC.